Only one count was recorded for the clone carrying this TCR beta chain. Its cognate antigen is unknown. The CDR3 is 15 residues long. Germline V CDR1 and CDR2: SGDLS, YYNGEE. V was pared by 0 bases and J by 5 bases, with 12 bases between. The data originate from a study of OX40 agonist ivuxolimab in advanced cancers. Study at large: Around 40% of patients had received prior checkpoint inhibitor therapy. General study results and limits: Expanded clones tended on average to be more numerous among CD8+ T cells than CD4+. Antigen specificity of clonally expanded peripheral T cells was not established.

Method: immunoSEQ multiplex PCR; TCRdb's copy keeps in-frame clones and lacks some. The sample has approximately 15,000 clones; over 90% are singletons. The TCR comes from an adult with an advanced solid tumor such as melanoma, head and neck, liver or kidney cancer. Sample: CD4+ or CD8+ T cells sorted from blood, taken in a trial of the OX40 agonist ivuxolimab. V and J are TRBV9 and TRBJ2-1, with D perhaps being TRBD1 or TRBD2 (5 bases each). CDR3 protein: CASSVDPGRDNEQFF. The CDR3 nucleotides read TGTGCCAGCAGCGTAGACCCGGGACGGGACAATGAGCAGTTCTTC.